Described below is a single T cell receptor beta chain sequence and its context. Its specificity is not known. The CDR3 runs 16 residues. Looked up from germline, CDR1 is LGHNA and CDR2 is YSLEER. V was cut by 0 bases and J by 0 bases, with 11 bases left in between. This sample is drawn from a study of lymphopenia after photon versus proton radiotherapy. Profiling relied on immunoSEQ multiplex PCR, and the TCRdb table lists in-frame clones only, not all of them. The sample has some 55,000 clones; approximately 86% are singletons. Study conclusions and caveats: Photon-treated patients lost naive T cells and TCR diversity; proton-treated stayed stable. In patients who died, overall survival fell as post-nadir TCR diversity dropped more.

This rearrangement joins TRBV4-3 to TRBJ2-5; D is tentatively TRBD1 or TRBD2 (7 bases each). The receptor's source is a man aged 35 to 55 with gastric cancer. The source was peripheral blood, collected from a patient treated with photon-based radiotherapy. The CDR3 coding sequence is TGCGCCAGCAGCCAAGACGGGGGGACAGACCAAGAGACCCAGTACTTC. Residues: CASSQDGGTDQETQYF.